The rows below give T cell receptor beta chains drawn from one sample of a study of beta chain features in type 1 diabetes. Produced via immunoSEQ multiplex PCR; TCRdb's table is partial and in-frame only. The sample yields around 180,000 clones, approximately 8% seen once. Sequenced sample: central memory CD4+ T cells from blood. These receptors came from a man aged 18 to 35 with type 1 diabetes. Each CDR3 is given without its conserved first and last residue. The size entry is marked missing in some rows and otherwise reads once, few, many or a size class.

j_call v_call clone_size cdr3_aa
TRBJ2-5 TRBV7-7 few VVGGGGETQY
TRBJ2-1 TRBV6-6 NA ASRGQGADEQF
TRBJ1-1 TRBV7-9 many ASSQQQGLGTEAF
TRBJ1-5 TRBV28 many ASSLRTGFYNQPQH
TRBJ2-2 TRBV30 NA AWSATGTGELF
TRBJ1-2 TRBV30 NA ACPLRTGGPIGYT
TRBJ2-7 TRBV6-6 few ASRKGQGRSYEQY
TRBJ2-7 TRBV10-3 few AISESSSYEQY
NA TRBV7-8 few ASSRDRGGEQY
TRBJ2-7 TRBV9 NA ASSVGANYEQY
TRBJ2-6 TRBV7-2 few ASSPRQVGSGANVLT
TRBJ2-7 TRBV4-2 few ASSQPGLAGGEQY
TRBJ2-3 TRBV6-1 NA ASSSTDYGDTQY
TRBJ2-5 TRBV7-2 NA ASSLVLGGGGETQY
TRBJ2-5 TRBV19 NA ASNPDSGGETQY
TRBJ2-2 TRBV18 NA ASSPFRDRGELF
TRBJ2-2 TRBV5-6 NA ASSPSGGATGELF
TRBJ1-1 TRBV7-9 few ASSSQPGQGARAF
TRBJ2-3 TRBV14 NA ASSQWGRGTDTQY